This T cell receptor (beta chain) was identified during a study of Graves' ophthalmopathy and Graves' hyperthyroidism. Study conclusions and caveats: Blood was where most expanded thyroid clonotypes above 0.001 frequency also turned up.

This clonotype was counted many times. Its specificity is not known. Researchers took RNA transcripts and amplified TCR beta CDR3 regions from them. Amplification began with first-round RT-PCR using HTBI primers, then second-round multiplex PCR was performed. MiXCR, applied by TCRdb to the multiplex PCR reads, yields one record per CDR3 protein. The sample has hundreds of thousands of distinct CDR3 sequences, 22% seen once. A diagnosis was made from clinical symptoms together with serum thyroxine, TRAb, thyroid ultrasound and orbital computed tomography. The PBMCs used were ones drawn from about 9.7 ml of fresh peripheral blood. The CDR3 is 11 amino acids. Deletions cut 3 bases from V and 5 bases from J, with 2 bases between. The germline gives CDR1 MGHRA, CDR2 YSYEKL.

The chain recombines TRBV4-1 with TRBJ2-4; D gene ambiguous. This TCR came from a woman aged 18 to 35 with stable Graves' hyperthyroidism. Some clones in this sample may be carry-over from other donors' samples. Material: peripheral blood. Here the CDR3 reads CASSHQNIQYF. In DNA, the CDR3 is TGCGCCAGCAGCCACCAAAACATTCAGTACTTC.